The 31 T cell receptor beta chains below were found in one sample sequenced in a study of blood T cell repertoires in COVID-19. Produced via immunoSEQ multiplex PCR; TCRdb's table is partial and in-frame only. The sample lists approximately 250,000 clones, around 87% seen once, with roughly 4.9% in the top ten. The specimen was peripheral blood. These receptors were obtained from a woman aged 55-69 years with COVID-19, enrolled during active disease.

This chain uses TRBV10-3 with TRBJ1-5; the D gene is possibly TRBD1 (5 bases). With 0 bases removed from V and 11 bases from J, the gap between germline ends came to 17 bases. Germline CDR1 and CDR2: ENHRY and SYGVKD. This CDR3 is 15 amino acids long. The CDR3 spells CAISESGEGVSSQHF. The CDR3 coding sequence is TGTGCCATCAGTGAGTCGGGGGAGGGAGTCTCATCCCAGCATTTT.

This clone was counted once. The chain recombines TRBV5-1 with TRBJ2-5, with TRBD2 identical over 7 bases. Germline V lookup: CDR1 SGHRS, CDR2 YFSETQ. V trimming: 0 bases; J trimming: 5 bases; junction bases outside the gene matches: 4. The CDR3 has 14 residues. The CDR3 region is CASSLDGRRETQYF. The CDR3 DNA sequence: TGCGCCAGCAGCTTGGACGGGAGGAGGGAGACCCAGTACTTC. The full variable domain, with the rest looked up from reference TRBV5-1 and TRBJ2-5, is KAGVTQTPRYLIKTRGQQVTLSCSPISGHRSVSWYQQTPGQGLQFLFEYFSETQRNKGNFPGRFSGRQFSNSRSEMNVSTLELGDSALYLCASSLDGRRETQYFGPGTRLLVL.

The chain employs TRBV11-2 and TRBJ1-2; 7 bases match TRBD1. J lost 7 bases, V lost 1 base, and 3 bases had no gene match. This CDR3 comprises 13 residues. Germline V CDR1 and CDR2: SGHAT, FQNNGV. DNA of the CDR3: TGTGCCAGCAGCTTAGGACAGGGTGGTGGCTACACCTTC. The encoded protein is CASSLGQGGGYTF. The full variable domain, rest sourced from reference TRBV11-2 and TRBJ1-2, is EAGVAQSPRYKIIEKRQSVAFWCNPISGHATLYWYQQILGQGPKLLIQFQNNGVVDDSQLPKDRFSAERLKGVDSTLKIQPAKLEDSAVYLCASSLGQGGGYTFGSGTRLTVV.

The chain is built from TRBV6-2 or TRBV6-3 and TRBJ2-1; 12 bases map to TRBD2. CDR1 and CDR2 (germline): MNHEY, SVGEGT. Unmatched junction bases numbered 6, after V lost 5 bases and J lost 7 bases. The CDR3 spans 15 residues. The CDR3 region is CASSGLAGWGNEQFF. Here the CDR3 DNA reads TGTGCCAGCAGTGGACTAGCGGGGTGGGGAAATGAGCAGTTCTTC.

CDR3 in amino acids: CAWSYSGHLGTQYF. The DNA of the CDR3 is TGTGCCTGGAGTTATAGCGGACACTTGGGCACGCAGTATTTT. The chain combines TRBV30 with TRBJ2-3, with a weak D call TRBD2 (6 bases). There are 14 residues in the CDR3. Trimming removed 2 bases at V and 9 bases at J, with 18 bases between. Germline V lookup: CDR1 GTSNPN, CDR2 SVGIG (reference sequence).

V is TRBV6-5 and J is TRBJ1-6, with TRBD1 matching over 9 bases. This CDR3 region has 15 residues. V lost 6 bases and J lost 10; bases outside the gene matches: 10. Germline loops: CDR1 MNHEY, CDR2 SVGAGI. In DNA form, the CDR3 reads TGTGCCAGCAGGGGGACAGGGCTGAGTAGGTCACCCCTCCACTTT. This gives the protein CASRGTGLSRSPLHF.

The genes are TRBV5-1 and TRBJ2-1, with 11 nucleotides matching TRBD2. Germline V gives CDR1 SGHRS, CDR2 YFSETQ. V shed 6 bases, J shed 10 bases, and the junction held 12 bases outside the gene matches. The CDR3 is made up of 15 amino acids. CDR3 in amino acids: CASINVAGGPREQFF. CDR3 coding DNA: TGCGCCAGCATTAATGTAGCGGGAGGGCCACGAGAGCAGTTCTTC. The variable domain in full, with the rest retrieved from reference TRBV5-1 and TRBJ2-1, is KAGVTQTPRYLIKTRGQQVTLSCSPISGHRSVSWYQQTPGQGLQFLFEYFSETQRNKGNFPGRFSGRQFSNSRSEMNVSTLELGDSALYLCASINVAGGPREQFFGPGTRLTVL.

V and J are TRBV9 and TRBJ2-1, with D unresolved. Trimming took off 10 bases at V and 0 bases at J, with 17 bases between the two ends. The CDR3 totals 15 residues. Germline assignment: CDR1 SGDLS and CDR2 YYNGEE. CDR3 DNA sequence: TGTGCCCCACGGTTGGAGAAAAGCTCCTACAATGAGCAGTTCTTC. Translating it yields CAPRLEKSSYNEQFF.

The rearrangement joins TRBV28 to TRBJ1-2; 7 nucleotides align to TRBD1. The CDR3 contains 16 residues. With 6 bases clipped from V and 2 bases from J, the junction kept 12 bases outside the gene matches. CDR1 is MDHEN, CDR2 SYDVKM, per germline. CDR3 loop: CASSRGTVPFNYGYTF. DNA for the CDR3: TGTGCCAGCAGCCGCGGGACAGTTCCATTCAACTATGGCTACACCTTC.

This chain joins TRBV19 and TRBJ1-1; D might be TRBD1 (6 bases). Trimming cost V 5 bases and J 0 bases, with 13 bases left between them. CDR3 size: 15 residues. Germline values: CDR1 LNHDA, CDR2 SQIVND (reference sequence). The CDR3 DNA is TGTGCCAGTAGTCCCAGGGGATTCATGAACACTGAAGCTTTCTTT. It codes for CASSPRGFMNTEAFF.

The chain recombines TRBV6-2 or TRBV6-3 with TRBJ2-2; 7 nucleotides match TRBD2. Germline CDR1 and CDR2: MNHEY and SVGEGT. J lost 4 bases, V lost 5 bases, and 1 base had no gene match. This CDR3 is built from 13 residues. The CDR3 is CASSTSATGELFF. As DNA, the CDR3 is TGTGCCAGCAGTACTAGCGCCACCGGGGAGCTGTTTTTT.

This clone was detected once. This rearrangement joins TRBV9 to TRBJ1-3, with D uncertain. Germline V gives CDR1 SGDLS, CDR2 YYNGEE. The V gene lost 0 bases and the J gene lost 4 bases, with 11 bases spanning the gap. The CDR3 extends over 15 amino acids. The CDR3 region is CASSVGQYGGNTIYF. The CDR3 DNA sequence: TGTGCCAGCAGCGTAGGACAATATGGCGGAAACACCATATATTTT.

The rearrangement joins TRBV11-2 to TRBJ2-5; no clear D. V lost 5 bases to trimming and J lost 2 bases, with 15 bases between them. Germline V gene lookup returns CDR1 SGHAT and CDR2 FQNNGV. The CDR3 loop spans 15 amino acids. CDR3 sequence: CASSLAPLPQETQYF. CDR3 in DNA: TGTGCCAGCAGCCTTGCACCACTTCCACAAGAGACCCAGTACTTC.

V and J are TRBV4-2 and TRBJ2-5; 7 nucleotides match TRBD2. Trimming took 1 base from V and 5 from J; bases not matched to a gene: 7. Looked up from germline, CDR1 is LGHNA and CDR2 is YNFKEQ. The CDR3 totals 15 residues. For the CDR3, the DNA is TGTGCCAGCAGCCAAGTCGGGGGGAATAAGGAGACCCAGTACTTC. Amino acids: CASSQVGGNKETQYF.

The chain recombines TRBV18 with TRBJ2-7; a weak D match, TRBD2 (5 bases). Trimming took 5 bases from V and 7 from J, leaving 9 bases between them. The CDR3 has 11 amino acids. Looked up from germline, CDR1 is KGHSH and CDR2 is LQKENI. The CDR3 loop is CASSDRGEQYF. In nucleotides, the CDR3 is TGTGCCAGCTCAGACCGGGGAGAGCAGTACTTC.

The chain recombines TRBV25-1 with TRBJ1-1, with a weak D call TRBD1 (6 bases). CDR1 is MGHDK, CDR2 SYGVNS, per germline. The CDR3 loop spans 15 amino acids. V was cut by 2 bases and J by 4 bases, with 14 bases left in between. This chain's CDR3 is CASSEIRGGSTEAFF. As DNA, the CDR3 is TGTGCCAGCAGTGAAATCAGGGGCGGTAGCACTGAAGCTTTCTTT.

The chain combines TRBV7-7 with TRBJ1-2, with unresolved D. CDR1 is SSHAT, CDR2 FNYEAQ, per germline (reference sequence). The V gene lost 1 base and the J gene lost 8 bases, with 11 bases spanning the gap. CDR3 length: 13 residues. The CDR3: CASSLGFRRGYTF. The CDR3 DNA follows: TGTGCCAGCAGCTTAGGTTTCCGCAGGGGCTACACCTTC.

The J gene is TRBJ2-1, the V gene TRBV5-1; 9 bases agree with TRBD1. The CDR3 length is 13 residues. Germline V gene lookup returns CDR1 SGHRS and CDR2 YFSETQ. Trimming took 4 bases from V and 8 from J; bases not matched to a gene: 4. CDR3 loop: CASSPTGGDEQFF. The CDR3 bases are TGCGCCAGCAGCCCTACAGGGGGCGATGAGCAGTTCTTC.

This rearrangement joins TRBV5-1 to TRBJ2-5; the match to TRBD2 covers 12 bases. The CDR3 runs 19 residues. Germline loops: CDR1 SGHRS, CDR2 YFSETQ. With 0 bases clipped from V and 0 bases from J, the junction kept 9 bases outside the gene matches. Written as DNA, the CDR3 is TGCGCCAGCAGCTTGGCCAGGACTAGCGGGACCCTGTACCAAGAGACCCAGTACTTC. Its translation: CASSLARTSGTLYQETQYF.

The J gene is TRBJ2-1, the V gene TRBV6-1; 8 bases are a match to TRBD2. The trim removed 0 bases at V and 7 bases at J, leaving 5 bases unmatched. There are 15 residues in the CDR3. Per the germline V gene, CDR1 is MNHNS and CDR2 is SASEGT. The CDR3 sequence is CASSEAGLANNEQFF. In DNA, the CDR3 is TGTGCCAGCAGTGAAGCTGGACTAGCTAATAATGAGCAGTTCTTC.

This chain links TRBV19 with TRBJ1-5; D remains ambiguous. Germline loops: CDR1 LNHDA, CDR2 SQIVND (reference sequence). The CDR3 runs 12 residues. V gave up 7 bases and J gave up 11 bases, with 15 bases separating them. DNA for the CDR3: TGTGCCAGTACCTCACCACCGGGGTCCCAGCATTTT. Translation: CASTSPPGSQHF.

As regards this clone: Other DNA sequences from this sample encode an identical CDR3 as well. The genes are TRBV29-1 and TRBJ1-1, with TRBD1 matching 9 bases. The CDR3 extends over 13 amino acids. The junction had 7 bases not matched to a gene; V was cut back by 6 bases and J by 5 bases. Germline assignment: CDR1 SQVTM and CDR2 ANQGSEA. CDR3 nucleotides: TGCAGCGTCATGACAGGGGGTGATACTGAAGCTTTCTTT. Protein: CSVMTGGDTEAFF.

The sample holds one count of this clone. The conserved phenylalanine or tryptophan is not found at the CDR3 terminus, so this likely reflects a read error. It is unclear where the CDR3 begins or ends on the DNA, so no DNA is shown, and the CDR3 is as TCRdb lists it. The chain recombines TRBV20-1 with TRBJ2-7; the table assigns TRBD2, which was not confirmed against the DNA. The CDR3 is 11 residues long, counting both termini. CDR1 and CDR2 (germline): DFQATT, SNEGSKA (reference sequence). The CDR3 is CSAPSSGSHSI.

This clone was detected once. J is TRBJ1-1 and V is TRBV5-1; D is possibly TRBD1 (6 bases). This CDR3 is 16 amino acids long. The germline V and J ends were trimmed by 7 bases and 0 bases, with 19 bases remaining between them. The germline gives CDR1 SGHRS, CDR2 YFSETQ. DNA of the CDR3: TGCGCCAGCGCCGGGGGGGTGACAGGAATGAACACTGAAGCTTTCTTT. Protein: CASAGGVTGMNTEAFF.

For this clone: The sample holds other DNA sequences that translate to the same CDR3. The CDR3 sequence is CASSLAGVNQPQHF. CDR3 DNA sequence: TGTGCCAGCAGCTTGGCCGGAGTAAATCAGCCCCAGCATTTT. The chain couples TRBV5-6 to TRBJ1-5; unclear D gene. Per the germline V gene, CDR1 is SGHDT and CDR2 is YYEEEE. There are 14 residues in the CDR3. V was cut by 0 bases and J by 4 bases, with 8 bases left in between. The full variable domain, completed using reference TRBV5-6 and TRBJ1-5, is DAGVTQSPTHLIKTRGQQVTLRCSPKSGHDTVSWYQQALGQGPQFIFQYYEEEERQRGNFPDRFSGHQFPNYSSELNVNALLLGDSALYLCASSLAGVNQPQHFGDGTRLSIL.

This clone was observed a single time. The chain recombines TRBV29-1 with TRBJ2-5, with 7 bases aligning to TRBD2. The V gene end was trimmed by 7 bases and the J gene end by 4 bases; junction bases not matched to a gene: 12. The germline gives CDR1 SQVTM, CDR2 ANQGSEA. The CDR3 spans 14 residues. For the CDR3, the DNA is TGCAGCGCCCCGGGGGAGGGAGGAGGAGAGACCCAGTACTTC. Its protein product is CSAPGEGGGETQYF.

The rearrangement uses TRBV7-9 and TRBJ2-6; possibly TRBD1 for D (5 bases). Germline assignment: CDR1 SEHNR and CDR2 FQNEAQ (reference sequence). V lost 3 bases and J 4 bases, leaving 10 bases between the germline ends. This CDR3 has 15 residues. CDR3 bases: TGTGCCAGCAGCTTTTCAGGGTTCGGGGCCAACGTCCTGACTTTC. It is translated as CASSFSGFGANVLTF.

This chain's CDR3 is CASSLGGAMNTGELFF. The CDR3 DNA is TGTGCCAGCAGCTTAGGGGGAGCTATGAACACCGGGGAGCTGTTTTTT. The chain recombines TRBV7-9 with TRBJ2-2; D is perhaps TRBD2 (5 bases). Germline V gene data show CDR1 as SEHNR and CDR2 as FQNEAQ (reference sequence). Trimming left V 1 base short and J 1 base short, with 10 bases between. The CDR3 loop spans 16 amino acids.

The chain employs TRBV2 and TRBJ1-2; 9 bases map to TRBD1. This CDR3 is built from 14 residues. The V and J ends lost 6 bases and 5 bases, in that order; junction bases with no gene match: 7. The germline V gene has CDR1 SNHLY and CDR2 FYNNEI. The CDR3 loop is CASSPTGGGYGYTF. The CDR3 region has the DNA TGTGCCAGCAGCCCGACAGGGGGAGGATATGGCTACACCTTC.

This chain uses TRBV28 with TRBJ2-3, with D unresolved. CDR3 size: 12 residues. Germline CDR1 MDHEN, CDR2 SYDVKM. Trimming removed 5 bases from V and 5 bases from J, with 8 bases in between. CDR3: CASSPLIDTQYF. The CDR3 nucleotides are TGTGCCAGCAGTCCTCTTATAGATACGCAGTATTTT.

As DNA, the CDR3 is TGTGCCAGCAGCGCCTCGTGGCCCCTCAAAAACATTCAGTACTTC. As protein: CASSASWPLKNIQYF. The chain has TRBV28 and TRBJ2-4; D gene unclear. This CDR3 is 15 amino acids long. Looked up from germline, CDR1 is MDHEN and CDR2 is SYDVKM. V was clipped by 6 bases and J by 3 bases, with 15 bases between them.